This T cell receptor beta chain comes out of a study of shared clonotypes between healthy human individuals. At the level of the study: CD4 naive cells filled three plates per donor, CD4 memory three, CD8 naive two and CD8 memory one.

CDR1 and CDR2 (germline): MNHEY, SMNVEV (reference sequence). The V gene lost 2 bases and the J gene lost 2 bases, with 9 bases spanning the gap. CDR3 length: 14 residues. Assay: immunoSEQ multiplex PCR; the TCRdb copy retains only in-frame clones and omits some. Seen here are 600,000 to 750,000 clones, 55% to 75% observed once, and the top ten hold about 1.7%. V gene TRBV27 combines with J gene TRBJ1-1; D is perhaps TRBD1 (5 bases). The sequencing input was memory CD4+ T cells sorted from blood. Sample subset: CD45RA-negative fraction. The receptor's source is a woman in her twenties or thirties in good health. CDR3 region: CASSLIGANTEAFF. CDR3 nucleotides: TGTGCCAGCAGTTTAATAGGGGCTAACACTGAAGCTTTCTTT.